This record looks at one T cell receptor beta chain sequence and its context. The junction does not match germline at one end; this may be a read error. Patients selected for sequencing had displayed CD8+CD57+ cell expansion by flow cytometry. CDR3 length: 15 amino acids. Germline V lookup: CDR1 SGDLS, CDR2 YYNGEE. The source of the sample is a study of CD8+CD57+ T cells in acquired aplastic anemia. For CDR3 and TCR beta VDJ profiling, genomic DNA was the template used. Each CDR3 protein is one row after TCRdb ran MiXCR on the reads. Among 270,000 or so distinct CDR3 sequences, around 82% were seen once, and the ten largest hold less than 50%.

J is TRBJ1-2 and V is TRBV9, with 8 bases lining up with TRBD1. The sample consisted of sorted CD4+, CD8+, or CD8+CD57+ T cells (not recorded which) from PBMCs. The sequence was obtained from a human donor with aplastic anemia. CDR3 residues: CASSWAGGLKYVYTF. DNA for the CDR3: TGTGCCAGCAGCTGGGCAGGGGGCTTAAAGTATGTCTACACCTTC.